Presented here are 29 T cell receptor beta chains from one specimen sequenced in a study of cytomegalovirus exposure and HLA in healthy donors. TCRdb keeps only in-frame clones here, not all; method: immunoSEQ multiplex PCR. Of around 250,000 clones listed, about 90% are singletons. Sample: PBMCs. These receptors came from a woman aged 18-29 years in good health and CMV-seronegative.

The rearrangement links TRBV5-1 to TRBJ1-1, with 10 bases lining up with TRBD1. The V segment lost 4 bases and the J segment 6 bases; nucleotides outside the gene matches: 9. Germline V gene lookup returns CDR1 SGHRS and CDR2 YFSETQ. The CDR3 has 15 residues. CDR3 nucleotides: TGCGCCAGCAGCCTCGACAGACAGGGGGCGGCTGAAGCTTTCTTT. Translating it yields CASSLDRQGAAEAFF.

The rearrangement links TRBV6-6 to TRBJ2-1; the match to TRBD2 covers 8 bases. The junction had 4 bases not matched to a gene; V was cut back by 4 bases and J by 2 bases. The germline V gene has CDR1 MNHNY and CDR2 SVGAGI (reference sequence). The CDR3 is made up of 15 amino acids. The DNA for the CDR3 is TGTGCCAGCAGTTTACTAGCGGCCCCCTACAATGAGCAGTTCTTC. Protein sequence: CASSLLAAPYNEQFF.

This clone was seen more than once but under ten times. The chain combines TRBV28 with TRBJ1-2, with D maybe TRBD1 (6 bases). Trimming left V 5 bases short and J 11 bases short, with 15 bases between. Looked up from germline, CDR1 is MDHEN and CDR2 is SYDVKM. The CDR3 is 12 residues long. The CDR3 bases are TGTGCCAGCAGTGTACAGGGTTTTGGGTACACCTTC. This gives the protein CASSVQGFGYTF.

The rearrangement uses TRBV28 and TRBJ1-2, with unresolved D. V was shortened by 5 bases and J by 6 bases, with 16 bases between the two germline ends. CDR3 size: 14 residues. Germline CDR1 and CDR2: MDHEN and SYDVKM. CDR3 sequence (DNA): TGTGCCAGCAGTCCCCGAGAGTTTCAGGATGGCTACACCTTC. Its translation is CASSPREFQDGYTF.

This sequence joins TRBV9 and TRBJ1-4, with D unclear. The V gene's germline CDR1 is SGDLS and CDR2 YYNGEE. Deletions cut 3 bases from V and 13 bases from J, with 13 bases between. The CDR3 spans 12 residues. The CDR3 reads CASSGPAAGLFF. Here the CDR3 DNA reads TGTGCCAGCAGCGGCCCCGCCGCGGGACTGTTTTTT.

This chain connects TRBV18 to TRBJ2-1; weak D call: TRBD1 (6 bases). CDR3 length: 14 residues. The V and J ends lost 4 bases and 2 bases respectively, with 9 bases between them. Germline V lookup: CDR1 KGHSH, CDR2 LQKENI. CDR3 coding DNA: TGTGCCAGCTCACTGGACAGCACCTACAATGAGCAGTTCTTC. It translates to CASSLDSTYNEQFF.

The V and J genes are TRBV2 and TRBJ1-6; D ambiguous. The V gene lost 1 base and the J gene lost 7 bases, with 11 bases spanning the gap. This CDR3 spans 15 amino acids. The germline gives CDR1 SNHLY, CDR2 FYNNEI. In DNA, the CDR3 is TGTGCCAGCAGTGAAGGAGGGTTTCCGAATTCACCCCTCCACTTT. The encoded protein is CASSEGGFPNSPLHF. The complete variable domain, with remaining parts taken from reference TRBV2 and TRBJ1-6, reads EPEVTQTPSHQVTQMGQEVILRCVPISNHLYFYWYRQILGQKVEFLVSFYNNEISEKSEIFDDQFSVERPDGSNFTLKIRSTKLEDSAMYFCASSEGGFPNSPLHFGNGTRLTVT.

V and J are TRBV28 and TRBJ2-6; D not resolved. Germline CDR1 and CDR2: MDHEN and SYDVKM. V lost 4 bases and J 2 bases, leaving 9 bases between the germline ends. CDR3 length: 15 amino acids. The CDR3 DNA follows: TGTGCCAGCAGTTATGGGCAGGCTGGGGCCAACGTCCTGACTTTC. Translating it yields CASSYGQAGANVLTF.

A single count supports this clone. This rearrangement joins TRBV11-2 to TRBJ2-1; 7 bases are shared with TRBD2. V was clipped by 5 bases and J by 2 bases; unmatched bases: 3. The CDR3 spans 14 residues. Germline V gene sequence: CDR1 SGHAT, CDR2 FQNNGV. CDR3: CASSPAGAYNEQFF. In DNA form, the CDR3 reads TGTGCCAGCAGCCCCGCGGGGGCCTACAATGAGCAGTTCTTC.

V and J are TRBV6-1 and TRBJ2-7; 9 nucleotides agree with TRBD1. Trimming cost V 8 bases and J 4 bases; bases outside gene matches: 12. The CDR3 has 15 amino acids. Germline V lookup: CDR1 MNHNS, CDR2 SASEGT. The CDR3 sequence is CASGGAGTGLYEQYF. The DNA of the CDR3 is TGTGCCAGCGGGGGGGCCGGGACAGGGTTGTACGAGCAGTACTTC.

This clone was picked up a small number of times. The chain combines TRBV6-4 with TRBJ2-2, with D unclear. This CDR3 spans 13 amino acids. Trimming took 4 bases from V and 2 from J, leaving 5 bases between them. Germline V gene sequence: CDR1 MRHNA, CDR2 SNTAGT. The CDR3, as DNA: TGTGCCAGCAGTGGAGGAAACACCGGGGAGCTGTTTTTT. The encoded protein is CASSGGNTGELFF.

This chain links TRBV19 with TRBJ1-5, with unresolved D. The length of the CDR3 is 13 residues. Trimming took 2 bases from V and 2 from J, leaving 4 bases between them. CDR1 and CDR2 from the germline V gene are LNHDA and SQIVND (reference sequence). The CDR3 spells CASSIKRNQPQHF. The CDR3 DNA reads TGTGCCAGTAGTATAAAGCGCAATCAGCCCCAGCATTTT.

The rearrangement links TRBV30 to TRBJ2-7; D is possibly TRBD1 (5 bases). Germline CDR1 GTSNPN, CDR2 SVGIG (reference sequence). The ends were cut back, 7 bases at V and 2 bases at J, with 9 bases in the middle. The length of the CDR3 is 11 residues. This CDR3 is CALTATYEQYF. The CDR3 region has the DNA TGTGCCTTGACAGCAACCTACGAGCAGTACTTC. The full variable domain, completed using reference TRBV30 and TRBJ2-7, is SQTIHQWPATLVQPVGSPLSLECTVEGTSNPNLYWYRQAAGRGLQLLFYSVGIGQISSEVPQNLSASRPQDRQFILSSKKLLLSDSGFYLCALTATYEQYFGPGTRLTVT.

The rearrangement joins TRBV5-1 to TRBJ2-3, with 9 nucleotides matching TRBD1. Germline CDR1 and CDR2: SGHRS and YFSETQ. Trimming removed 3 bases from V and 3 bases from J; junction bases left unmatched: 5. This CDR3 has 15 amino acids. CDR3 DNA: TGCGCCAGCAGCTGGGACAGGGACCAAACAGATACGCAGTATTTT. Protein product: CASSWDRDQTDTQYF.

V gene TRBV6-6 combines with J gene TRBJ2-7, with D perhaps TRBD1 (6 bases). V dropped 2 bases and J dropped 2 bases, with 7 bases sitting between them. The CDR3 is made up of 13 amino acids. The V gene's germline CDR1 is MNHNY and CDR2 SVGAGI (reference sequence). The CDR3 is CASSYGQTYEQYV. CDR3 DNA: TGTGCCAGCAGTTACGGACAGACCTACGAGCAGTACGTC.

The rearrangement uses TRBV27 and TRBJ1-1; D may be TRBD1 (6 bases). CDR1 MNHEY and CDR2 SMNVEV come from the germline V gene (reference sequence). V lost 7 bases to trimming and J lost 4 bases, with 16 bases between them. The CDR3 runs to 14 residues. CDR3 nucleotide sequence: TGTGCCAGCACCCGAACAGGGTCCGCCACTGAAGCTTTCTTT. Protein: CASTRTGSATEAFF.

The chain combines TRBV5-1 with TRBJ2-1; TRBD1 matches at 7 bases. With 0 bases clipped from V and 2 bases from J, the junction kept 5 bases outside the gene matches. Germline V gene data show CDR1 as SGHRS and CDR2 as YFSETQ. The CDR3 sequence is 16 residues long. As DNA, the CDR3 is TGCGCCAGCAGCTTGGCCATAAGGGGGCCCTACAATGAGCAGTTCTTC. Translating gives CASSLAIRGPYNEQFF.

This rearrangement joins TRBV5-1 to TRBJ1-1; TRBD1 matches 7 bases. With V trimmed by 0 bases and J by 5 bases, 4 bases remained unmatched. The CDR3 consists of 14 residues. CDR1 is SGHRS, CDR2 YFSETQ, per germline. In nucleotides, the CDR3 is TGCGCCAGCAGCTTGGGACAGGGAAGGACTGAAGCTTTCTTT. Residues: CASSLGQGRTEAFF.

The rearrangement links TRBV7-3 to TRBJ2-3; 10 nucleotides agree with TRBD2. The CDR3 length is 16 residues. From germline, CDR1 is SGHTA and CDR2 FQGTGA. Trimming at V came to 5 bases and at J to 2 bases, leaving 7 bases not matched to a gene. In nucleotides, the CDR3 is TGTGCCAGCAGCCCCTCTAGCGGGGGTTACACAGATACGCAGTATTTT. Translating gives CASSPSSGGYTDTQYF.

This clone was detected only a few times. The genes are TRBV5-1 and TRBJ2-5; D is unresolved. V was cut by 0 bases and J by 0 bases, with 6 bases left in between. The V gene's germline CDR1 is SGHRS and CDR2 YFSETQ. The CDR3 loop spans 14 amino acids. The CDR3 here is CASSLAAYQETQYF. CDR3 DNA: TGCGCCAGCAGCTTGGCTGCGTACCAAGAGACCCAGTACTTC.

The V gene is TRBV7-9, the J gene TRBJ1-4; 11 bases agree with TRBD1. The CDR3 is made up of 14 amino acids. The V gene end was trimmed by 5 bases and the J gene end by 11 bases; junction bases not matched to a gene: 7. Germline V gives CDR1 SEHNR, CDR2 FQNEAQ (reference sequence). The CDR3 nucleotides read TGTGCCAGCAGCCGGGGACAGGGGGTTTGGAAACTGTTTTTT. It specifies CASSRGQGVWKLFF. The whole variable domain, filled in from reference TRBV7-9 and TRBJ1-4, reads DTGVSQNPRHKITKRGQNVTFRCDPISEHNRLYWYRQTLGQGPEFLTYFQNEAQLEKSRLLSDRFSAERPKGSFSTLEIQRTEQGDSAMYLCASSRGQGVWKLFFGSGTQLSVL.

This clone was recorded once. The chain has TRBV11-3 and TRBJ1-1; D ambiguous. The germline V gene has CDR1 SGHNT and CDR2 YENEEA. Trimming shortened V by 2 bases and J by 3 bases, and 7 bases separated the two germline ends. CDR3 length: 13 residues. In DNA, the CDR3 is TGTGCCAGCAGCTTAACTCCGGACACTGAAGCTTTCTTT. Its protein is CASSLTPDTEAFF.

The gene calls are TRBV5-1 and TRBJ2-2, with D unclear. The CDR3 is 17 amino acids. Germline V gene lookup returns CDR1 SGHRS and CDR2 YFSETQ. Trimming left V 0 bases short and J 5 bases short, with 17 bases between. This CDR3 reads CASSLAPPPLETGELFF. CDR3 coding DNA: TGCGCCAGCAGCTTGGCCCCACCCCCTCTAGAGACCGGGGAGCTGTTTTTT.

The chain carries TRBV28 and TRBJ1-2; D ambiguous. Germline CDR1 MDHEN, CDR2 SYDVKM. The V end lost 2 bases, the J end lost 2 bases, and 12 bases lay between the germline ends. This CDR3 has 15 residues. The CDR3 loop reads CASSLGGQANYGYTF. DNA for the CDR3: TGTGCCAGCAGTTTAGGCGGGCAGGCGAACTATGGCTACACCTTC.

The chain links TRBV5-6 to TRBJ2-4, with 7 bases matching TRBD1. Trimming took 6 bases from V and 6 from J; bases not matched to a gene: 3. Germline-derived CDR1 and CDR2 are SGHDT and YYEEEE. The CDR3 has 12 amino acids. The CDR3 here is CASTRTGNIQYF. The CDR3 DNA follows: TGTGCCAGCACCCGGACAGGAAACATTCAGTACTTC.

The chain couples TRBV20-1 to TRBJ2-3; D gene ambiguous. Trimming left V 5 bases short and J 3 bases short, with 6 bases between. The CDR3 is 11 amino acids. Germline V CDR1 and CDR2: DFQATT, SNEGSKA (reference sequence). CDR3 protein: CSAGQTDTQYF. In nucleotides, the CDR3 is TGCAGTGCTGGGCAGACAGATACGCAGTATTTT.

This clone came up many times. V gene TRBV6-4 combines with J gene TRBJ1-6; 11 positions match TRBD1. V was pared by 3 bases and J by 10 bases, with 5 bases of the junction left unmatched. Germline CDR1 is MRHNA and CDR2 is SNTAGT. The CDR3 runs 15 residues. This chain's CDR3 is CASSETGQGASPLHF. The CDR3 DNA is TGTGCCAGCAGTGAAACCGGACAGGGGGCATCACCCCTCCACTTT.

The rearrangement links TRBV6-5 to TRBJ2-5; 7 bases are a match to TRBD2. Germline CDR1 reads MNHEY; CDR2 reads SVGAGI. The trim removed 2 bases at V and 1 base at J, leaving 4 bases unmatched. The CDR3 extends over 15 amino acids. CDR3 loop: CASSYGAGTQETQYF. The CDR3 nucleotides read TGTGCCAGCAGTTACGGAGCGGGGACCCAAGAGACCCAGTACTTC.

CDR3 residues: CASSYGRVLEPQHF. The DNA of the CDR3 is TGTGCCAGCAGTTACGGCAGGGTTCTTGAGCCCCAGCATTTT. The chain couples TRBV6-6 to TRBJ1-5; D is perhaps TRBD1 (5 bases). The germline V gene encodes CDR1 MNHNY and CDR2 SVGAGI (reference sequence). CDR3 length equals 14 residues. V was clipped by 2 bases and J by 8 bases, with 13 bases between them.